A single sample gave rise to the 19 T cell receptor beta chains below, sequenced in a study of blood T cells in healthy people across ages. The use of a sample-barcoded 5' primer and a J-beta primer mix characterized a second PCR of roughly 6 to 11 cycles. TCRdb used MiXCR to reprocess the 5' RACE reads, holding one entry per CDR3 protein. Of over 1,500,000 distinct CDR3 sequences detected, around 50% appear once; the ten largest clones hold approximately 2.1%. The sample consisted of blood. The receptors were gathered from a woman between 40 and 50 years old in good health.

The chain carries TRBV11-2 and TRBJ2-3; D remains unclear. There are 11 residues in the CDR3. Per the germline V gene, CDR1 is SGHAT and CDR2 is FQNNGV. V was trimmed by 4 bases and J by 10 bases, leaving 9 bases between them. CDR3 bases: TGTGCCAGCAGCTCACAAGACGCGCAGTATTTT. Translation gives CASSSQDAQYF.

V usage is TRBV5-1 and J usage is TRBJ2-5, with D uncertain. From germline, CDR1 is SGHRS and CDR2 YFSETQ. The CDR3 extends over 14 amino acids. Trimming removed 4 bases at V and 0 bases at J, with 10 bases between. For the CDR3, the DNA is TGCGCCAGCAGCGGCGTATATTACCAAGAGACCCAGTACTTC. Translated, it gives CASSGVYYQETQYF. Full variable domain (outside the CDR3, taken from reference TRBV5-1 and TRBJ2-5): KAGVTQTPRYLIKTRGQQVTLSCSPISGHRSVSWYQQTPGQGLQFLFEYFSETQRNKGNFPGRFSGRQFSNSRSEMNVSTLELGDSALYLCASSGVYYQETQYFGPGTRLLVL.

V gene TRBV7-2 combines with J gene TRBJ2-5; TRBD1 matches at 9 bases. Germline assignment: CDR1 SGHTA and CDR2 FQGNSA. The V and J ends lost 5 bases and 2 bases, in that order; junction bases with no gene match: 6. This CDR3 comprises 15 residues. CDR3 region: CASSPDRGIQETQYF. CDR3 bases: TGTGCCAGCAGCCCCGACAGGGGGATACAAGAGACCCAGTACTTC.

This chain links TRBV2 with TRBJ1-2; unclear D gene. Germline values: CDR1 SNHLY, CDR2 FYNNEI. The CDR3 totals 11 residues. With 4 bases removed from V and 8 bases from J, the gap between germline ends came to 8 bases. This CDR3 is CASSATEGYTF. CDR3 DNA sequence: TGTGCCAGCAGTGCTACGGAGGGCTACACCTTC.

This clonotype was observed a handful of times. The chain uses TRBV7-9 and TRBJ2-5, with D maybe TRBD2 (5 bases). Germline CDR1 is SEHNR and CDR2 is FQNEAQ (reference sequence). V lost 7 bases and J 4 bases, leaving 25 bases between the germline ends. CDR3 length: 17 residues. The CDR3 is CASTLRTLGEEVETQYF. The CDR3 DNA reads TGTGCCAGCACCTTGAGGACCCTGGGCGAGGAGGTAGAGACCCAGTACTTC.

The chain employs TRBV5-1 and TRBJ2-1, with D tentatively TRBD1 (6 bases). V was pared by 7 bases and J by 7 bases, with 18 bases between. Germline V gives CDR1 SGHRS, CDR2 YFSETQ. There are 14 residues in the CDR3. CDR3 bases: TGCGCCAGCCAGATAGGGGGTCTGAGGAATGAGCAGTTCTTC. It specifies CASQIGGLRNEQFF.

V is TRBV20-1 and J is TRBJ1-4; D unclear. The V and J ends lost 1 base and 8 bases respectively, with 11 bases between them. This CDR3 spans 13 amino acids. Germline V gene data show CDR1 as DFQATT and CDR2 as SNEGSKA (reference sequence). The CDR3 loop is CSARVWGEEKLFF. CDR3 in DNA: TGCAGTGCTAGAGTTTGGGGTGAGGAAAAACTGTTTTTT.

This clonotype was seen more than once but under ten times. The chain has TRBV12-3 or TRBV12-4 and TRBJ2-5, with TRBD2 as a possible D gene (6 bases). The CDR3 is 15 residues long. Between the trimmed V and J ends, which lost 5 bases and 2 bases, there was a span of 15 bases. CDR3 coding DNA: TGTGCCAGCAGTCACTTAGTGGGAGGACAAGAGACCCAGTACTTC. As protein: CASSHLVGGQETQYF.

Only a few counts were recorded for this clonotype. This chain uses TRBV6-2 or TRBV6-3 with TRBJ2-1; tentative D call: TRBD1 (6 bases). The CDR3 spans 11 residues. Germline V gene lookup returns CDR1 MNHEY and CDR2 SVGEGT. The V end was cut by 8 bases, the J end by 7 bases, with 9 bases between. The CDR3 here is CASGQTNEQFF. DNA of the CDR3: TGTGCCAGCGGACAGACGAATGAGCAGTTCTTC.

The J gene is TRBJ2-5, the V gene TRBV21-1; the table's D call of TRBD1 was not tested on the DNA. TRBV21-1 is a known pseudogene. This CDR3 is built from 15 residues. CDR3 amino acids: CASSFPRGRGETQYF. Here the CDR3 DNA reads TGTGCCAGCAGCTTTCCTCGGGGAAGGGGAGAGACCCAGTACTTC.

The gene calls are TRBV28 and TRBJ2-3, with 7 bases fitting TRBD2. V trimming: 5 bases; J trimming: 2 bases; junction bases outside the gene matches: 7. The germline V gene has CDR1 MDHEN and CDR2 SYDVKM. This CDR3 has 15 residues. The CDR3 loop is CASSRTSTFTDTQYF. CDR3 coding DNA: TGTGCCAGCAGTCGGACTAGTACCTTCACAGATACGCAGTATTTT.

This clonotype was seen a handful of times. The gene calls are TRBV9 and TRBJ1-1, with D possibly being TRBD1 (5 bases). Trimming removed 5 bases from V and 11 bases from J, with 22 bases in between. Germline-derived CDR1 and CDR2 are SGDLS and YYNGEE. This CDR3 is built from 14 residues. This chain's CDR3 is CASRPGTQEGWAFF. CDR3 DNA: TGTGCCAGCAGACCAGGCACACAGGAGGGTTGGGCTTTCTTT.

This chain uses TRBV28 with TRBJ1-2, with D hard to call. V shed 3 bases and J shed 4 bases, with 18 bases lying between them. The CDR3 covers 16 residues. Per the germline V gene, CDR1 is MDHEN and CDR2 is SYDVKM. CDR3 nucleotide sequence: TGTGCCAGCAGTTTGCAGGCAGCGTCAGGTTCCTATGGCTACACCTTC. Translating gives CASSLQAASGSYGYTF.

The chain recombines TRBV4-3 with TRBJ1-5; D is undetermined. The CDR3 extends over 16 amino acids. V gave up 0 bases and J gave up 4 bases, with 13 bases separating them. In germline, CDR1 is LGHNA, CDR2 YSLEER. The CDR3 here is CASSQDLRGWNQPQHF. As DNA, the CDR3 is TGCGCCAGCAGCCAAGATTTGAGAGGTTGGAATCAGCCCCAGCATTTT.

This clonotype has only a few counts. This sequence joins TRBV20-1 and TRBJ1-2; 9 nucleotides align to TRBD1. Germline V gene sequence: CDR1 DFQATT, CDR2 SNEGSKA (reference sequence). The CDR3 runs to 15 residues. V trimming: 6 bases; J trimming: 7 bases; junction bases outside the gene matches: 15. The CDR3 is CSARRDRAPRGGYTF. DNA of the CDR3: TGCAGTGCGCGGCGGGACAGGGCCCCGAGAGGTGGCTACACCTTC.

The chain couples TRBV5-5 to TRBJ2-1, with TRBD2 matching 8 bases. The germline V gene encodes CDR1 SGHKS and CDR2 YYEKEE (reference sequence). Losses at the gene ends were 4 bases for V and 5 bases for J; bases not matched to a gene: 8. The CDR3 is 15 residues long. This CDR3 reads CASSPWGGGNNEQFF. DNA for the CDR3: TGTGCCAGCAGCCCCTGGGGCGGGGGGAACAATGAGCAGTTCTTC.

V and J are TRBV4-3 and TRBJ1-2, with 8 bases identical to TRBD1. Unmatched junction bases numbered 8, after V lost 1 base and J lost 4 bases. This CDR3 is built from 16 residues. The V gene's germline CDR1 is LGHNA and CDR2 YSLEER. The CDR3 nucleotides read TGCGCCAGCAGCCAAGGTCGACAGGGGTCGATCTATGGCTACACCTTC. Residues: CASSQGRQGSIYGYTF.

This clonotype showed up just a few times. The CDR3 DNA is TGCAGCGGAACCCGAGGGCGGGGGACCTACAATGAGCAGTTCTTC. This sequence encodes CSGTRGRGTYNEQFF. The chain joins TRBV29-1 to TRBJ2-1; TRBD2 aligns across 7 bases. There are 15 residues in the CDR3. Per germline, CDR1 SQVTM and CDR2 ANQGSEA. V dropped 7 bases and J dropped 2; count of bases not matched to a gene: 11.

This rearrangement joins TRBV5-1 to TRBJ2-7, with a weak D call TRBD1 (6 bases). This CDR3 spans 15 amino acids. V was pared by 1 base and J by 4 bases, with 15 bases between. Germline V gene data show CDR1 as SGHRS and CDR2 as YFSETQ. The CDR3 DNA follows: TGCGCCAGCAGCTTGTCAACAGGGTTTTGGTACGAGCAGTACTTC. Its translation is CASSLSTGFWYEQYF. The whole variable domain, remainder taken from reference TRBV5-1 and TRBJ2-7, is KAGVTQTPRYLIKTRGQQVTLSCSPISGHRSVSWYQQTPGQGLQFLFEYFSETQRNKGNFPGRFSGRQFSNSRSEMNVSTLELGDSALYLCASSLSTGFWYEQYFGPGTRLTVT.